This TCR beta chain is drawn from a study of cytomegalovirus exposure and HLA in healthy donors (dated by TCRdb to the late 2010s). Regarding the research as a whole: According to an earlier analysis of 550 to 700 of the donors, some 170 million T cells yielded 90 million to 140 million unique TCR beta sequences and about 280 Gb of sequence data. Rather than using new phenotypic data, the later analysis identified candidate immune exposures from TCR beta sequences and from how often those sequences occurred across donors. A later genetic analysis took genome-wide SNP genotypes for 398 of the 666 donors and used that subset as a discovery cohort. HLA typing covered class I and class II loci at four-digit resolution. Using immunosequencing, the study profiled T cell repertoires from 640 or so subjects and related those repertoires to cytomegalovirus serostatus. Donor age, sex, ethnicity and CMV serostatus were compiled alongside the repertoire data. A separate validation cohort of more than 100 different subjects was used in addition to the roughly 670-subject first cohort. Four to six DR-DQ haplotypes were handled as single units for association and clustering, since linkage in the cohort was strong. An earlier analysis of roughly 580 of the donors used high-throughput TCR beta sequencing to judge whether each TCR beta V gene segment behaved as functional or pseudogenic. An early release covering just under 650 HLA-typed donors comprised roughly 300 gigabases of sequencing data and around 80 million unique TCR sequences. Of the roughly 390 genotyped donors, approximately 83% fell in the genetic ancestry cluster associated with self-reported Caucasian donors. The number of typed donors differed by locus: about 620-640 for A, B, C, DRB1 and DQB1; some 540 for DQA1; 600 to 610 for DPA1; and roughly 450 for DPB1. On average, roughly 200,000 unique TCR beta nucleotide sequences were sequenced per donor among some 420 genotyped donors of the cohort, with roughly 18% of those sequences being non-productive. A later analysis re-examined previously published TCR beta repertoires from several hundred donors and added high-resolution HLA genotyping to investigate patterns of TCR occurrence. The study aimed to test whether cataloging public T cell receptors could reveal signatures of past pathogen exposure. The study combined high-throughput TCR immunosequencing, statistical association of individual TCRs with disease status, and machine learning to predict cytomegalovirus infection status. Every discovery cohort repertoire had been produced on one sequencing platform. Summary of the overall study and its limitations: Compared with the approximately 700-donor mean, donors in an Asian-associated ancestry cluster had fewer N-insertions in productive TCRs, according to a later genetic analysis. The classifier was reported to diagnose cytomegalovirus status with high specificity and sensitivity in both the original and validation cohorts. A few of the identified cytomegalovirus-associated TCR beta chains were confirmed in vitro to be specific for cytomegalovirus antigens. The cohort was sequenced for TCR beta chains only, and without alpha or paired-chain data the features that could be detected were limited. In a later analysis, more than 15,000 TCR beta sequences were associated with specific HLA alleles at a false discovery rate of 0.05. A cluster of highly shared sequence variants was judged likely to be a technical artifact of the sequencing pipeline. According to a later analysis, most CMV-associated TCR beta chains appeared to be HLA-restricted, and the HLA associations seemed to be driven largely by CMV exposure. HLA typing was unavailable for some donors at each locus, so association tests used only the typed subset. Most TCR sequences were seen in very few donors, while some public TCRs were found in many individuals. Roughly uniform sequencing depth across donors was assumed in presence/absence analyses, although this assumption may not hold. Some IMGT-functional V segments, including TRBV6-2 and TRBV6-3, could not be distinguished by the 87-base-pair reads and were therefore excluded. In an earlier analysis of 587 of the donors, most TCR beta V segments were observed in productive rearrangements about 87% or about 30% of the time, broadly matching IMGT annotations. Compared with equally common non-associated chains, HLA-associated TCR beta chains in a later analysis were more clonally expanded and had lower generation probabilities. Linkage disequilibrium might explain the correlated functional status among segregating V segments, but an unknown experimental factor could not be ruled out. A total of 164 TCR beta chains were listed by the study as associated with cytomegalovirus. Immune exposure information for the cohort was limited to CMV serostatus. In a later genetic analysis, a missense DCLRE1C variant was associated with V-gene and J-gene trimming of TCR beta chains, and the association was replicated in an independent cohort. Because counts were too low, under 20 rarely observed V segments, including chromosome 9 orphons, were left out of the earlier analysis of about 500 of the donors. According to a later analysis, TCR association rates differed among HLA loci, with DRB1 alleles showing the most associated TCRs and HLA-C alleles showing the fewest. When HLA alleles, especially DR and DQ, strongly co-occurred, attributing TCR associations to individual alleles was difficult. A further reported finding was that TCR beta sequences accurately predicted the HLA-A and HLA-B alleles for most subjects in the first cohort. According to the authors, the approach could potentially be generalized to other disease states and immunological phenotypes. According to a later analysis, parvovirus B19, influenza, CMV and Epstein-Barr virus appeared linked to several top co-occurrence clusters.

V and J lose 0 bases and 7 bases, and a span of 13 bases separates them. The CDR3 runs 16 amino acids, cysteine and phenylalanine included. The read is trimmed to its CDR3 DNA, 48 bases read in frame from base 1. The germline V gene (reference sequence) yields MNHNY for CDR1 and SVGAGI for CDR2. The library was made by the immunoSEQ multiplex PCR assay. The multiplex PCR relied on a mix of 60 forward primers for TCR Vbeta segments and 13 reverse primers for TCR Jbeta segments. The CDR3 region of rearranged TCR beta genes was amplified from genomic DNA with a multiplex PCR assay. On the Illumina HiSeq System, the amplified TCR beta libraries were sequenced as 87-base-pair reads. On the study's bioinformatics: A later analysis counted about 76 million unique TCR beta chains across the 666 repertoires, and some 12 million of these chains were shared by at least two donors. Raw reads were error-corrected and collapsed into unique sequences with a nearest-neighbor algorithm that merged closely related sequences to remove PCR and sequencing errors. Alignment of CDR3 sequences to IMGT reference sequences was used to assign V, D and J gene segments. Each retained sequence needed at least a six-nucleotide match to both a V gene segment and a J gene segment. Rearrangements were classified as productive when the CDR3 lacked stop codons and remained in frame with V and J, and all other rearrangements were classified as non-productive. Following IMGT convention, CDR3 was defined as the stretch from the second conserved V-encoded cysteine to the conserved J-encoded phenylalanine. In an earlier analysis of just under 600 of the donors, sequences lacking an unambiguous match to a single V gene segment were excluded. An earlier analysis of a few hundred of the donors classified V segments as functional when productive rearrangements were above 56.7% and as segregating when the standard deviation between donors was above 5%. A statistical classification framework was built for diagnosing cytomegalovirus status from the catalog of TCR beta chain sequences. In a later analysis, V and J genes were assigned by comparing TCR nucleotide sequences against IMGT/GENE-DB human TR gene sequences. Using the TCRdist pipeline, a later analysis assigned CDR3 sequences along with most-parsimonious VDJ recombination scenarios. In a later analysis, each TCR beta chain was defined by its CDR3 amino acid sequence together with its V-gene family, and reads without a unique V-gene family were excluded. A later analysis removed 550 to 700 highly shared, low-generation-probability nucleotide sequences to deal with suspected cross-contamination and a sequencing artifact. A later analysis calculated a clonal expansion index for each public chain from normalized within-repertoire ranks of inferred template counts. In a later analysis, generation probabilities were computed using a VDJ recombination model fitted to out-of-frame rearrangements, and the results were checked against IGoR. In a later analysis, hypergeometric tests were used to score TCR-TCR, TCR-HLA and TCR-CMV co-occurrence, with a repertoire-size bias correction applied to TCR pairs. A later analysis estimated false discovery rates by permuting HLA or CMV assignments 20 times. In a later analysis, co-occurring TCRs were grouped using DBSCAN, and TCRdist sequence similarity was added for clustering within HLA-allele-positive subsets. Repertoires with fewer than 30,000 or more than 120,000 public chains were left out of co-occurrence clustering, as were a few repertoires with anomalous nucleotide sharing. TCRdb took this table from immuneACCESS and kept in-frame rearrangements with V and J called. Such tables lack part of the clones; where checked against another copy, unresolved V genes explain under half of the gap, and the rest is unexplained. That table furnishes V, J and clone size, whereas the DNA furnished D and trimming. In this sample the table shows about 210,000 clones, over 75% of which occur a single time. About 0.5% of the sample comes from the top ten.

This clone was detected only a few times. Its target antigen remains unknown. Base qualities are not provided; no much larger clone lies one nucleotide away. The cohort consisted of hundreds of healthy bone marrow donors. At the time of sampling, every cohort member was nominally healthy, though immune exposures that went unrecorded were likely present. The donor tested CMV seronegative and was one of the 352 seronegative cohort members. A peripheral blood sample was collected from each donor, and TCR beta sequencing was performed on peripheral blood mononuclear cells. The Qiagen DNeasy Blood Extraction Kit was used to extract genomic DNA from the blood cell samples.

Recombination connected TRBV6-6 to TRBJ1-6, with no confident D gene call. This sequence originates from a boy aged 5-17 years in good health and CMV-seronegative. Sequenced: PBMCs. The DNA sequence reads TGTGCCAGCAGTTACTCGATAACACGGGAAAATTCACCCCTCCACTTT. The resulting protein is CASSYSITRENSPLHF.